This T cell receptor beta chain stems from a study of cytomegalovirus exposure and HLA in healthy donors. CDR3 length: 15 residues. V lost 2 bases and J lost 0, with 12 bases in between. From germline, CDR1 is GTSNPN and CDR2 SVGIG (reference sequence). 60 Vbeta and 13 Jbeta primers were used in PCR. Clones were sequenced by immunoSEQ multiplex PCR, and TCRdb holds only the in-frame ones, with some missing. This sample contains some 76,000 clones. This chain joins TRBV30 and TRBJ2-3; tentatively, D is TRBD1 (5 bases). The sample taken for sequencing was PBMCs. The source of this sequence is a female donor in good health and CMV-seropositive. CDR3 in DNA: TGTGCCTGGAGTCTGAAGACAGCTAGCACAGATACGCAGTATTTT. Translation gives CAWSLKTASTDTQYF.